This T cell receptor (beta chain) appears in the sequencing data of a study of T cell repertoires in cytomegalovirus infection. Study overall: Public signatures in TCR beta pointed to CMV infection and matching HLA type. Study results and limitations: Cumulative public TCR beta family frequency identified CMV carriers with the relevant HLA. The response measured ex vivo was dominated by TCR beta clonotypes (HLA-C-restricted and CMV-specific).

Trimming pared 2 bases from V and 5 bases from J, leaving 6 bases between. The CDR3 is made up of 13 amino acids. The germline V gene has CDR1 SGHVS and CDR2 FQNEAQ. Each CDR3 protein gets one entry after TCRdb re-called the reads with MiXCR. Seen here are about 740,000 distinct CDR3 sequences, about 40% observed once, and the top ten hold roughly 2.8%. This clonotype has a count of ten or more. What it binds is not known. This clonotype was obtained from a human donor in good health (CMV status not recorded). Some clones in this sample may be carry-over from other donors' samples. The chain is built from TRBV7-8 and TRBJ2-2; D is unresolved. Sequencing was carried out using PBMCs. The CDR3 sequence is CASSLRETGELFF. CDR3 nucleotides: TGTGCCAGCAGCTTAAGGGAAACCGGGGAGCTGTTTTTT.